The text below deals with one TCR beta chain. Its antigen is currently unknown. These data belong to a study of identical twins. Overall study results and limits: For cord blood, abundant beta clonotypes had fewer insertions, unlike memory repertoires, which showed none.

The CDR3 is 15 residues long. CDR1 is SNHLY and CDR2 is FYNNEI in the germline V gene. V lost 5 bases to trimming and J lost 0 bases, with 14 bases between them. Healthy Caucasians provided all donations. cDNA molecules carried unique molecular identifiers, and template switching added a universal primer site. TCRdb redid the calling of the 5' RACE reads with MiXCR, one entry per CDR3 protein. This table has around 650,000 distinct CDR3 sequences, roughly 7.2% appearing once. A further study also used this sample, focusing on yellow fever vaccine responses in identical twins. From that second work: Twins reportedly appeared to share part of their vaccine T cell response while keeping part individual.

Sequenced input: PBMCs. This chain joins TRBV2 and TRBJ2-7; D is unclear. The TCR sequence derives from a woman in her late teens or twenties in good health. CDR3 region: CASSNTLRSSYEQYV. CDR3 coding DNA: TGTGCCAGCAGTAACACGCTAAGGAGCTCCTACGAGCAGTACGTC.